What follows are 23 T cell receptor beta chains derived from one specimen sequenced in a study of chronic HIV infection and antiretroviral therapy. Each CDR3 protein gets one entry after TCRdb re-called the 5' RACE reads with MiXCR. The sample lists approximately 30,000 distinct CDR3 sequences, 7.5% to 10% occurring once. The sequenced material came from peripheral blood. These receptors were collected from an adult who had HIV and had not received antiretroviral therapy, or was an uninfected healthy control (not recorded which).

V and J are TRBV20-1 and TRBJ1-2; D call uncertain. The CDR3 runs 11 residues. From germline, CDR1 is DFQATT and CDR2 SNEGSKA (reference sequence). Trimming shortened V by 1 base and J by 8 bases, and 8 bases separated the two germline ends. CDR3 residues: CSARVEFGYTF. CDR3 bases: TGCAGTGCTAGAGTGGAGTTCGGCTACACCTTC.

This clonotype was picked up one time. CDR3 residues: CASSESAGAEAFF. The CDR3 nucleotides are TGCGCCAGCAGTGAGTCGGCAGGGGCTGAAGCTTTCTTT. The genes are TRBV10-2 and TRBJ1-1, with D possibly being TRBD1 (6 bases). V lost 0 bases and J 6 bases, leaving 8 bases between the germline ends. Germline CDR1 and CDR2: WSHSY and SAAADI. This CDR3 is 13 amino acids long.

This clonotype was seen a handful of times. This rearrangement joins TRBV5-1 to TRBJ2-3; D not resolved. Germline-derived CDR1 and CDR2 are SGHRS and YFSETQ. The CDR3 contains 13 residues. Between the trimmed V and J ends, which lost 1 base and 5 bases, there was a span of 8 bases. The CDR3 region has the DNA TGCGCCAGCAGCTTGACTACCCTAGATACGCAGTATTTT. It yields the protein CASSLTTLDTQYF.

This clonotype has a count of ten or more. The chain couples TRBV20-1 to TRBJ2-3, with 8 bases that match TRBD1. The CDR3 totals 15 residues. Germline trimming cut 0 bases from V and 5 bases from J; bases unmatched to any gene: 7. CDR1 is DFQATT and CDR2 is SNEGSKA in the germline V gene (reference sequence). CDR3 amino acids: CSARDSQGAIDTQYF. The DNA for the CDR3 is TGCAGTGCTAGAGATTCTCAGGGGGCAATAGATACGCAGTATTTT.

This clonotype was seen many times. As DNA, the CDR3 is TGCGCCAGCAGCCAAGATTTTAGCGGGAGGGCCGGGGGGACAGATACGCAGTATTTT. It yields the protein CASSQDFSGRAGGTDTQYF. This chain links TRBV4-1 with TRBJ2-3, with 11 bases identical to TRBD2. The CDR3 has 19 residues. V shed 0 bases and J 3 bases; nucleotides not matched to a gene: 11. Germline V gene sequence: CDR1 MGHRA, CDR2 YSYEKL.

This clonotype was seen ten or more times. This rearrangement joins TRBV6-2 or TRBV6-3 to TRBJ2-5; 7 bases fit TRBD1. CDR3 size: 16 residues. J was trimmed by 2 bases and V by 2 bases; bases with no gene match: 8. Germline assignment: CDR1 MNHEY and CDR2 SVGEGT. The CDR3 region has the DNA TGTGCCAGCAGTTACAATTTGGCAGGGGGACAAGAGACCCAGTACTTC. Residues: CASSYNLAGGQETQYF.

The rearrangement joins TRBV12-5 to TRBJ1-5, with D unresolved. The CDR3 covers 10 residues. CDR1 and CDR2 from the germline V gene are LGHNT and FRNRAP. The germline V and J ends were trimmed by 6 bases and 13 bases, with 10 bases remaining between them. CDR3 sequence: CASGSPLQHF. Here the CDR3 DNA reads TGTGCTAGTGGCTCACCCCTACAGCATTTT.

In this sample, this clonotype turned up a few times. V is TRBV7-2 and J is TRBJ1-1, with a tentative D call TRBD1 (6 bases). Germline CDR1 is SGHTA and CDR2 is FQGNSA. Trimming removed 5 bases from V and 2 bases from J, with 15 bases in between. The CDR3 runs to 15 residues. This chain's CDR3 is CASSAWTAGNTEAFF. The CDR3 DNA reads TGTGCCAGCAGCGCCTGGACAGCAGGTAACACTGAAGCTTTCTTT.

This clonotype was counted ten times or more. The chain couples TRBV6-5 to TRBJ2-1; D is ambiguous. The CDR3 runs to 14 residues. V was cut by 2 bases and J by 5 bases, with 10 bases left in between. Germline assignment: CDR1 MNHEY and CDR2 SVGAGI. In DNA form, the CDR3 reads TGTGCCAGCAGTTACCCTGGGATCGACAATGAGCAGTTCTTC. It codes for CASSYPGIDNEQFF.

This clonotype has at least ten counts. The chain couples TRBV2 to TRBJ2-7; maybe TRBD2 (5 bases). The CDR3 consists of 12 residues. Between the trimmed V and J ends, which lost 9 bases and 6 bases, there was a span of 15 bases. The germline CDR1 and CDR2 sequences are SNHLY and FYNNEI. The CDR3 loop is CARTDGGPEQYF. In DNA form, the CDR3 reads TGTGCCAGGACGGACGGCGGGCCCGAGCAGTACTTC.

In its sample, this clonotype was seen once. Just one base apart from a much larger clone, this may be a read error. The CDR3 coding sequence is TGCGCCGGCAGCTACGAGCGGGAGGCAAAGGAGCAGTTCTTC. Amino acid sequence: CAGSYEREAKEQFF. The chain recombines TRBV5-1 with TRBJ2-1, with TRBD2 matching 9 bases. CDR3 length: 14 residues. From germline, CDR1 is SGHRS and CDR2 YFSETQ.

The J gene is TRBJ2-5, the V gene TRBV4-3; 8 bases map to TRBD1. This CDR3 region has 15 residues. Germline V gene sequence: CDR1 LGHNA, CDR2 YSLEER. V shed 1 base, J shed 3 bases, and the junction held 4 bases outside the gene matches. CDR3 sequence reads: CASSQGTGGEETQYF. The CDR3 region has the DNA TGCGCCAGCAGCCAAGGTACAGGGGGTGAAGAGACCCAGTACTTC.

The table lists this clonotype with many counts. The chain employs TRBV29-1 and TRBJ2-1; weak D call: TRBD2 (6 bases). The CDR3 spans 11 residues. V was trimmed by 4 bases and J by 9 bases, leaving 10 bases between them. CDR1 and CDR2 from the germline V gene are SQVTM and ANQGSEA. The CDR3, as DNA: TGCAGCGTTGGAGCCGGGAGTGAGCAGTTCTTC. Translating gives CSVGAGSEQFF.

Only a few counts were recorded for this clonotype. V usage is TRBV11-2 and J usage is TRBJ2-7, with D hard to call. This CDR3 has 15 amino acids. The germline V gene encodes CDR1 SGHAT and CDR2 FQNNGV. Deletions cut 0 bases from V and 5 bases from J, with 14 bases between. CDR3 sequence: CASSLDRAILHEQYF. The CDR3 DNA reads TGTGCCAGCAGCTTAGACCGGGCCATACTTCACGAGCAGTACTTC.

V and J are TRBV14 and TRBJ2-2; D is possibly TRBD1 or TRBD2 (5 bases each). The CDR3 has 14 amino acids. Germline loops: CDR1 SGHDN, CDR2 FVKESK. V was trimmed by 11 bases and J by 3 bases, leaving 16 bases between them. This chain's CDR3 is CAGGHRTDTGELFF. Written as DNA, the CDR3 is TGTGCCGGCGGGCACAGGACGGACACCGGGGAGCTGTTTTTT.

The chain employs TRBV28 and TRBJ2-1, with 8 bases matching TRBD2. J lost 8 bases, V lost 10 bases, and 16 bases had no gene match. Germline V gene lookup returns CDR1 MDHEN and CDR2 SYDVKM. The CDR3 covers 15 residues. The CDR3 here is CATGGGVSAGDEQFF. The CDR3 DNA reads TGTGCCACCGGGGGGGGGGTATCGGCCGGTGATGAGCAGTTCTTC.

The sample holds a few counts of this clonotype. DNA for the CDR3: TGCAGCGTTGAAGATGGGCAGGGAGTACCCGGGGCCAACGTCCTGACTTTC. Its translation is CSVEDGQGVPGANVLTF. This rearrangement joins TRBV29-1 to TRBJ2-6, with D perhaps assigned TRBD1 or TRBD2 (5 bases each). From germline, CDR1 is SQVTM and CDR2 ANQGSEA. The CDR3 is 17 amino acids. The germline V and J ends were trimmed by 0 bases and 4 bases, with 16 bases remaining between them. Full variable domain (missing parts from reference TRBV29-1 and TRBJ2-6): SAVISQKPSRDICQRGTSLTIQCQVDSQVTMMFWYRQQPGQSLTLIATANQGSEATYESGFVIDKFPISRPNLTFSTLTVSNMSPEDSSIYLCSVEDGQGVPGANVLTFGAGSRLTVL.

This clonotype has at least ten counts. This rearrangement joins TRBV21-1 to TRBJ1-6; no check of the table's D call, TRBD1, against the DNA was made. TRBV21-1 is termed a pseudogene. This CDR3 has 15 amino acids. The chain's CDR3 is CARNGGQSYNSPLHF. CDR3 bases: TGTGCCAGGAATGGGGGACAGTCCTATAATTCACCCCTCCACTTT.

The chain recombines TRBV28 with TRBJ2-3, with 8 bases fitting TRBD1. The germline CDR1 and CDR2 sequences are MDHEN and SYDVKM. The CDR3 length is 15 residues. V dropped 6 bases and J dropped 2; count of bases not matched to a gene: 7. This CDR3 is CASSLRQGITDTQYF. The CDR3 bases are TGTGCCAGCAGCCTCCGACAGGGGATCACAGATACGCAGTATTTT.

This clonotype occurred a few times. V and J are TRBV10-3 and TRBJ2-3; unclear D gene. The CDR3 runs 14 residues. The V end lost 3 bases, the J end lost 4 bases, and 11 bases lay between the germline ends. Germline lookup yields CDR1 ENHRY and CDR2 SYGVKD. Here the CDR3 DNA reads TGTGCCATCAGTGAACTGAGACGAGCAGATACGCAGTATTTT. Amino acids: CAISELRRADTQYF.

This rearrangement joins TRBV10-3 to TRBJ2-2; a possible D gene is TRBD1 (5 bases). Germline CDR1 is ENHRY and CDR2 is SYGVKD. This CDR3 comprises 14 residues. V gave up 11 bases and J gave up 2 bases, with 15 bases separating them. CDR3 nucleotides: TGTGCCGTCCAGGGATTCTCTAACACCGGGGAGCTGTTTTTT. This gives the protein CAVQGFSNTGELFF.

As concerns this clonotype: A clone one base away is much larger, so this may be a read error. The chain combines TRBV25-1 with TRBJ2-1; no definite D call. The germline V and J ends were trimmed by 1 base and 5 bases, with 30 bases remaining between them. Germline V lookup: CDR1 MGHDK, CDR2 SYGVNS. This CDR3 region has 21 residues. The CDR3 bases are TGTGCCAGCAGTGAATTTGGTGTTCGTTGGCGAGTGAGCGATTACCACAATGAGCAGTTCTTC. It is translated as CASSEFGVRWRVSDYHNEQFF.

This clonotype has ten or more counts. The chain uses TRBV24-1 and TRBJ2-2, with D maybe TRBD2 (5 bases). CDR1 is KGHDR and CDR2 is SFDVKD in the germline V gene. This CDR3 has 13 amino acids. V was clipped by 10 bases and J by 1 base, with 9 bases between them. As DNA, the CDR3 is TGTGCCACGGCAACTAGGAACACCGGGGAGCTGTTTTTT. Encoded protein: CATATRNTGELFF.